This entry concerns a single TCR beta chain. Its antigen is unidentified. The sample belongs to a study of T cells in Graves' hyperthyroidism and ophthalmopathy. About the research overall: Peripheral blood samples were taken at initial diagnosis, prior to any treatment.

RNA transcripts yielded amplified TCR beta CDR3 regions. HTBI primers were used for first-round RT-PCR of the TCR CDR3. A single record per CDR3 protein comes from TCRdb applying MiXCR to the multiplex PCR reads. The data contain approximately 530,000 distinct CDR3 sequences, 15% to 20% of them singletons. Study conclusions and caveats: Most expanded thyroid clonotypes above 0.001 also appeared in blood. The model foresaw ophthalmopathy a median around 6.4 months prior to onset.

Germline-derived CDR1 and CDR2 are SGHVS and FNYEAQ. This CDR3 region has 14 residues. Trimming pared 1 base from V and 6 bases from J, leaving 13 bases between. Clinical symptoms, serum thyroxine, TRAb, thyroid ultrasound and orbital computed tomography established diagnosis. This sequence was found in a man aged 35-49 years with Graves' ophthalmopathy. The material sequenced was blood. The chain employs TRBV7-6 and TRBJ2-7; no reliable D call. CDR3 in amino acids: CASSLGGSPLEQYF. The CDR3 DNA sequence: TGTGCCAGCAGCTTAGGTGGATCACCTCTCGAGCAGTACTTC.